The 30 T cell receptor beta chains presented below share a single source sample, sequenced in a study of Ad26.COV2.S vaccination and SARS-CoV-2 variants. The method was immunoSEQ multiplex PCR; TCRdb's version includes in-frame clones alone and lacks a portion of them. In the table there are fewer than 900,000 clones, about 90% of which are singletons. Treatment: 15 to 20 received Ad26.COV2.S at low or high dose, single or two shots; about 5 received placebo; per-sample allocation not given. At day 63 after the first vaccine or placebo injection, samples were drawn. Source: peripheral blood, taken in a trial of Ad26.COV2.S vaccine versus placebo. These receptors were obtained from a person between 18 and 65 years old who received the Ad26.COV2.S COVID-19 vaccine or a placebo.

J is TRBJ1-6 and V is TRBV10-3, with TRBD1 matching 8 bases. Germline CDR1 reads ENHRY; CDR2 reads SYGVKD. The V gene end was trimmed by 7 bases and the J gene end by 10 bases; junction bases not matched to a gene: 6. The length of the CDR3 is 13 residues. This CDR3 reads CAITVDRDSPLHF. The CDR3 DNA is TGTGCCATCACCGTGGACAGGGACTCACCCCTCCACTTT.

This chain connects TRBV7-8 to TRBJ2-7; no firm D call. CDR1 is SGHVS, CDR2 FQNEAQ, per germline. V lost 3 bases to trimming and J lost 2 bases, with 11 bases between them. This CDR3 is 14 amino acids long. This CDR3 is CASSFLGGTYEQYF. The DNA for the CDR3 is TGTGCCAGCAGCTTTTTGGGTGGAACCTACGAGCAGTACTTC.

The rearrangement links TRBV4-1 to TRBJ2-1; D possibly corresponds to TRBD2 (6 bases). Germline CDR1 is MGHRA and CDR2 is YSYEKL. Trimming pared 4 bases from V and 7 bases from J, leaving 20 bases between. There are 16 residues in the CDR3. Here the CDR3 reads CASSLSPVGGDNEQFF. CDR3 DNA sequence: TGCGCCAGCAGCCTTTCCCCTGTGGGAGGCGATAATGAGCAGTTCTTC.

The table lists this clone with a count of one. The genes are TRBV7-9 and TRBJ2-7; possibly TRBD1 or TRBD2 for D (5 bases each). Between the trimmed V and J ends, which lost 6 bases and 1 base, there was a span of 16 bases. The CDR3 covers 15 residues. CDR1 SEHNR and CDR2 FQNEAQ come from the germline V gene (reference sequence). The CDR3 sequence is CASSPRDGVSYEQYF. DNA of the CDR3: TGTGCCAGCAGTCCCCGGGACGGGGTTTCCTACGAGCAGTACTTC.

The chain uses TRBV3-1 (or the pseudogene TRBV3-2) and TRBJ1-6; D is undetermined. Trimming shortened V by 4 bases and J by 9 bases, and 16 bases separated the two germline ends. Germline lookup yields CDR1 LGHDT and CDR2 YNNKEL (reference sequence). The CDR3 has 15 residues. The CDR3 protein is CASSLSGISGSPLHF. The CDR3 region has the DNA TGTGCCAGCAGCCTGTCAGGTATTTCAGGTTCACCCCTCCACTTT.

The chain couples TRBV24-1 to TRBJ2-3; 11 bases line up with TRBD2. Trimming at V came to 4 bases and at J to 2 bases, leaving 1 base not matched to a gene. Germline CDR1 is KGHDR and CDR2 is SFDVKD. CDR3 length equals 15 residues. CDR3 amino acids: CATSELAGDTDTQYF. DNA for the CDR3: TGTGCCACCAGTGAACTAGCGGGGGACACAGATACGCAGTATTTT.

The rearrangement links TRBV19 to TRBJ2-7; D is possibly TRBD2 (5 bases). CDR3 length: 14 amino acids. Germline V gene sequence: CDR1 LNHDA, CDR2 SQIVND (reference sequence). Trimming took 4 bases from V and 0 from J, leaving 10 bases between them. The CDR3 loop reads CASSKSGSSYEQYF. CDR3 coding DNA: TGTGCCAGTAGTAAGAGCGGTAGCTCCTACGAGCAGTACTTC. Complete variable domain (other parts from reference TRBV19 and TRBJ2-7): DGGITQSPKYLFRKEGQNVTLSCEQNLNHDAMYWYRQDPGQGLRLIYYSQIVNDFQKGDIAEGYSVSREKKESFPLTVTSAQKNPTAFYLCASSKSGSSYEQYFGPGTRLTVT.

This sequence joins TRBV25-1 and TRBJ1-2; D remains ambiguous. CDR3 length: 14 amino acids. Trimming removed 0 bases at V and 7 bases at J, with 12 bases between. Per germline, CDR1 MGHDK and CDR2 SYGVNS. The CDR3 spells CASSEYHSIAGYTF. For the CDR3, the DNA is TGTGCCAGCAGTGAATACCACAGTATCGCTGGCTACACCTTC.

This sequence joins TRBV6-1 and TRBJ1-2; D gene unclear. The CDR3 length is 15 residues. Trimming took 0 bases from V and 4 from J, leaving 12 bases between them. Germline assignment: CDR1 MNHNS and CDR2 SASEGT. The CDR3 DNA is TGTGCCAGCAGTGAAGCGAGGTACGGATCCTATGGCTACACCTTC. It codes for CASSEARYGSYGYTF.

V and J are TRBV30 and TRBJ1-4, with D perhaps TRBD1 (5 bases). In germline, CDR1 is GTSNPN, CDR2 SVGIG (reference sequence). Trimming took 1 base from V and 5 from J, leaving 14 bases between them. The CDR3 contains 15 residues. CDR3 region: CAWSAGTQGNEKLFF. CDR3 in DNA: TGTGCCTGGAGTGCCGGGACCCAAGGGAATGAAAAACTGTTTTTT.

For the CDR3, the DNA is TGTGCCAGCAGGAGGGGGACTAGCGCCGGAGGCTACGAGCAGTACTTC. Protein sequence: CASRRGTSAGGYEQYF. The V call is TRBV2, the J call TRBJ2-7, with 10 bases that match TRBD2. Germline values: CDR1 SNHLY, CDR2 FYNNEI. J was trimmed by 3 bases and V by 6 bases; bases with no gene match: 11. This CDR3 has 16 residues.

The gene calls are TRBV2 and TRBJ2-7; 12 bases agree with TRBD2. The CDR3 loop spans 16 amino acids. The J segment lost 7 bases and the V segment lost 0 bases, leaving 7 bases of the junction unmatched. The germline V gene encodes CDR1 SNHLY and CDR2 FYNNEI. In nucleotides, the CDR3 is TGTGCCAGCAGTGAAGCGCCGTGGACTAGCGGGAAAGAGCAGTACTTC. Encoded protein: CASSEAPWTSGKEQYF.

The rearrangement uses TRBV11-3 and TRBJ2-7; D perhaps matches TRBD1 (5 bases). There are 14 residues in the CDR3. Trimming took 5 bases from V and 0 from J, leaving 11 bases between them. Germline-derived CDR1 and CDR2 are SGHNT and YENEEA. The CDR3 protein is CASSPQGSSYEQYF. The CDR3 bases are TGTGCCAGCAGCCCCCAGGGATCCTCCTACGAGCAGTACTTC.

In nucleotides, the CDR3 is TGTGCCTGGAGTACGGGACAGCATAATTCACCCCTCCACTTT. Protein sequence: CAWSTGQHNSPLHF. V usage is TRBV30 and J usage is TRBJ1-6, with 7 bases lining up with TRBD1. The CDR3 spans 14 residues. J gave up 5 bases and V 2 bases, and 3 bases lay outside the gene matches. CDR1 is GTSNPN, CDR2 SVGIG, per germline (reference sequence).

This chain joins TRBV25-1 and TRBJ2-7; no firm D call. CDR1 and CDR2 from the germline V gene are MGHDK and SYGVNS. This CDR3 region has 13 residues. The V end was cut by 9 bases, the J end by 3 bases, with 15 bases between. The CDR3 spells CASSLSIGYEQYF. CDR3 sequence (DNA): TGTGCCAGTTCCCTCTCGATTGGCTACGAGCAGTACTTC.

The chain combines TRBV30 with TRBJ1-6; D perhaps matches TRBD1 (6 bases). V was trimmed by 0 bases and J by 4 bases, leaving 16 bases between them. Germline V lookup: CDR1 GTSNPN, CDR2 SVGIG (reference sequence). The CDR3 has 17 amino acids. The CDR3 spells CAWSVQGGVGYNSPLHF. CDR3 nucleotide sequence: TGTGCCTGGAGTGTACAAGGGGGGGTAGGGTATAATTCACCCCTCCACTTT.

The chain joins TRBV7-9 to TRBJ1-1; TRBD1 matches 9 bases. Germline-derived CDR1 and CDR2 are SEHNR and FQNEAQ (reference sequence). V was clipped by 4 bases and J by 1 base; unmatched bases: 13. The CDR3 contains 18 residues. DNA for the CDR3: TGTGCCAGCAGCTATGGGACAGGGCTAACCAGGGGGAACACTGAAGCTTTCTTT. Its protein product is CASSYGTGLTRGNTEAFF.

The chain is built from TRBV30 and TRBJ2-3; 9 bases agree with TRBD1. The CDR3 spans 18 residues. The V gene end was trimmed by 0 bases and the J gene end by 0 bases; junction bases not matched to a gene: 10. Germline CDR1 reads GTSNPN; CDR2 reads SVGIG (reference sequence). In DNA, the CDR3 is TGTGCCTGGAGTGTACGCCGGGGGACAGGGCGTAGCACAGATACGCAGTATTTT. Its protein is CAWSVRRGTGRSTDTQYF.

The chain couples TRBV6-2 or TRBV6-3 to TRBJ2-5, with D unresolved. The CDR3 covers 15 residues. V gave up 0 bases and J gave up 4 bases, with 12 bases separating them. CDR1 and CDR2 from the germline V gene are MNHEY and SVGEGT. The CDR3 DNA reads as TGTGCCAGCAGTTACTCTTCAAGAAGCCTAGAGACCCAGTACTTC. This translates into CASSYSSRSLETQYF.

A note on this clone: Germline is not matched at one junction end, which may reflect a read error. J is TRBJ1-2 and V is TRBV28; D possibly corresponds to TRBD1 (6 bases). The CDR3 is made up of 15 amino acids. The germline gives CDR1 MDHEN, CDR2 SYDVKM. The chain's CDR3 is CVSSLYDGGSDGYTF. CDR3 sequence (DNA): TGTGTCAGCAGTTTATACGACGGGGGCTCGGATGGCTACACCTTC.

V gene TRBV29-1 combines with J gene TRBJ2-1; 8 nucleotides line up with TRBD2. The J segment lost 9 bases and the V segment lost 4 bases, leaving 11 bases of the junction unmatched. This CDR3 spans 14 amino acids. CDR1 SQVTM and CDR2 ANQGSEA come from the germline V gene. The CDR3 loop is CSVARRGAGSEQFF. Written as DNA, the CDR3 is TGCAGCGTTGCACGGCGGGGGGCCGGGAGTGAGCAGTTCTTC.

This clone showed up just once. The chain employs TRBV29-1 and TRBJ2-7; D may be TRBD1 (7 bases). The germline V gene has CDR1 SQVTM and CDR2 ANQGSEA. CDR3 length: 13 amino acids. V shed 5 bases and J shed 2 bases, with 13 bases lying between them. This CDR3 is CSVQGGSPYEQYF. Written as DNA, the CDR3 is TGCAGCGTTCAGGGGGGTTCCCCCTACGAGCAGTACTTC.

CDR3 region: CASRGLNTEAFF. CDR3 coding DNA: TGTGCCAGCCGGGGATTGAACACTGAAGCTTTCTTT. This chain uses TRBV21-1 with TRBJ1-1. TRBV21-1 is deemed a pseudogene. This CDR3 is built from 12 residues.

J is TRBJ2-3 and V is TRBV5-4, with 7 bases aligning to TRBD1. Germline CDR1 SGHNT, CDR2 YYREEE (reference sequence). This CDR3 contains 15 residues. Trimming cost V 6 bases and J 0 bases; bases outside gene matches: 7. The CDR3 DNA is TGTGCCAGCACCCCACAGGGGTCTAGCACAGATACGCAGTATTTT. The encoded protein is CASTPQGSSTDTQYF.

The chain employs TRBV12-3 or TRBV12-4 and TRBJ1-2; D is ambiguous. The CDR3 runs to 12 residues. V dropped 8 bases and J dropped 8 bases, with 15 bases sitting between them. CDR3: CASWPGRDGYTF. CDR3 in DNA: TGTGCCAGCTGGCCTGGTCGTGACGGCTACACCTTC.

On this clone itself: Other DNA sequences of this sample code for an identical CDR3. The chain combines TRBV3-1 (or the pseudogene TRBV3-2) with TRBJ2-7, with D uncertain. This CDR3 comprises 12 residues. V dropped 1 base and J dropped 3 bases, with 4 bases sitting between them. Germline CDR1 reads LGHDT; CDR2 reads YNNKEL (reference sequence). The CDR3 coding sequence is TGTGCCAGCAGCCAAGGTGTCTACGAGCAGTACTTC. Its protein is CASSQGVYEQYF.

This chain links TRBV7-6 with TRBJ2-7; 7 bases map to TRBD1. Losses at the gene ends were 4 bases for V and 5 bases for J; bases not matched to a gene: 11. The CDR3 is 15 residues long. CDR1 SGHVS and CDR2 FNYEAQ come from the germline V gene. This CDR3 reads CASSSRQGVVNEQYF. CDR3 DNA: TGTGCCAGCAGCTCCAGACAGGGAGTGGTGAACGAGCAGTACTTC.

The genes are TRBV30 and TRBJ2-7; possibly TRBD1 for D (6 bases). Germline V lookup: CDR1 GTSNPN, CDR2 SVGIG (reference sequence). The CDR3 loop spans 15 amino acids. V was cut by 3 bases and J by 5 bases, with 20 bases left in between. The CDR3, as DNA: TGTGCCTGGAGCCCCTGGGGCAGGGGTCAGGACGAGCAGTACTTC. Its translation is CAWSPWGRGQDEQYF.

As DNA, the CDR3 is TGTGCCAGCAGCTTGTCCCCGGGACAGCAGGCCTACGAGCAGTACTTC. It codes for CASSLSPGQQAYEQYF. This chain joins TRBV5-6 and TRBJ2-7, with 7 nucleotides matching TRBD1. The CDR3 extends over 16 amino acids. CDR1 and CDR2 (germline): SGHDT, YYEEEE. After removal of 1 base from V and 2 bases from J, the junction contained 9 bases not matched to a gene.

The CDR3 spells CASSRTGVGNEQFF. The CDR3 nucleotides read TGTGCCAGTAGCCGGACAGGGGTTGGCAATGAGCAGTTCTTC. The chain carries TRBV19 and TRBJ2-1, with 9 bases lining up with TRBD1. V shed 6 bases and J 6 bases; nucleotides not matched to a gene: 6. The CDR3 has 14 residues. Germline V CDR1 and CDR2: LNHDA, SQIVND (reference sequence).